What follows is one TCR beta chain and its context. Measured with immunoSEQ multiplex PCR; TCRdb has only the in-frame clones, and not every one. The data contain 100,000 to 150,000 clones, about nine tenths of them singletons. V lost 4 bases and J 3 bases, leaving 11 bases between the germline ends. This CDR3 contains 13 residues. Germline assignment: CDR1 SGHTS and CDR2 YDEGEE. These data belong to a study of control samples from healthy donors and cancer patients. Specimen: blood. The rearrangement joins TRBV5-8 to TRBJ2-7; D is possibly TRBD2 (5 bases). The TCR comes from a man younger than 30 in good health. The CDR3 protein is CASSPGYNYEQYV. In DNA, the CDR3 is TGTGCCAGCAGCCCGGGATACAACTACGAGCAGTACGTC.